A single sample gave rise to the 20 T cell receptor beta chains below, sequenced in a study of T-cell memory formation after mild COVID-19. TCRdb called the 5' RACE reads again in MiXCR, with one record for every CDR3 protein. The data show a few hundred thousand distinct CDR3 sequences, approximately 15% seen once. The sequenced material came from PBMCs or a T cell subset sorted from them (not recorded which). The receptor set was obtained from a man younger than 35 who had mild COVID-19 (a few samples of this study predate the infection). Cell type and time point are not known.

The chain employs TRBV7-6 and TRBJ1-1; D unclear. V lost 6 bases and J lost 2, with 13 bases in between. Germline V gene data show CDR1 as SGHVS and CDR2 as FNYEAQ. The CDR3 loop spans 14 amino acids. CDR3 sequence: CASRSSPINTEAFF. For the CDR3, the DNA is TGTGCCAGCAGATCCTCACCGATTAACACTGAAGCTTTCTTT. Combining the CDR3 with reference TRBV7-6 and TRBJ1-1 gives the whole variable domain GAGVSQSPRYKVTKRGQDVALRCDPISGHVSLYWYRQALGQGPEFLTYFNYEAQQDKSGLPNDRFSAERPEGSISTLTIQRTEQRDSAMYRCASRSSPINTEAFFGQGTRLTVV.

This chain uses TRBV6-2 or TRBV6-3 with TRBJ2-1; D may match TRBD1 or TRBD2 (5 bases each). Deletions cut 4 bases from V and 3 bases from J, with 16 bases between. This CDR3 comprises 16 residues. The germline V gene has CDR1 MNHEY and CDR2 SVGEGT. CDR3 in amino acids: CASSSLTRGRYNEQFF. As DNA, the CDR3 is TGTGCCAGCAGTTCCTTGACACGGGGACGCTACAATGAGCAGTTCTTC.

This chain links TRBV6-6 with TRBJ2-7; no clear D gene. CDR3 length: 14 amino acids. V was trimmed by 0 bases and J by 2 bases, leaving 8 bases between them. Germline lookup yields CDR1 MNHNY and CDR2 SVGAGI (reference sequence). Written as DNA, the CDR3 is TGTGCCAGCAGTTACTCTACAGTAGCCTACGAGCAGTACTTC. Protein: CASSYSTVAYEQYF.

This chain links TRBV7-2 with TRBJ2-7; TRBD1 aligns across 9 bases. The trim removed 4 bases at V and 6 bases at J, leaving 7 bases unmatched. The CDR3 is 14 residues long. CDR1 is SGHTA, CDR2 FQGNSA, per germline. CDR3 bases: TGTGCCAGCAGCTGGCGAAGGACAGGGGCCGAGCAGTACTTC. Protein: CASSWRRTGAEQYF.

This clonotype appeared many times. This chain links TRBV6-4 with TRBJ2-1; TRBD2 matches at 7 bases. The V and J ends lost 3 bases and 9 bases, in that order; junction bases with no gene match: 5. Germline V gives CDR1 MRHNA, CDR2 SNTAGT. This CDR3 spans 13 amino acids. Here the CDR3 DNA reads TGTGCCAGCAGTGATACTAGCGTTTCTGAGCAGTTCTTC. Translating it yields CASSDTSVSEQFF.

This clonotype has more than one count but fewer than ten. The genes are TRBV5-1 and TRBJ2-1, with a tentative D call TRBD1 (5 bases). Per the germline V gene, CDR1 is SGHRS and CDR2 is YFSETQ. Trimming took off 0 bases at V and 5 bases at J, with 12 bases between the two ends. The CDR3 extends over 15 amino acids. CDR3 region: CASSLVAGSHNEQFF. Written as DNA, the CDR3 is TGCGCCAGCAGCTTGGTTGCAGGGTCCCACAATGAGCAGTTCTTC.

The V call is TRBV7-2, the J call TRBJ1-5, with 7 positions matching TRBD1. The CDR3 runs to 15 residues. CDR1 is SGHTA and CDR2 is FQGNSA in the germline V gene. J was trimmed by 4 bases and V by 5 bases; bases with no gene match: 8. The CDR3 DNA reads as TGTGCCAGCAGCACACAGGGGCCGGGAAATCAGCCCCAGCATTTT. Amino acids: CASSTQGPGNQPQHF.

Ten or more counts support this clonotype. V usage is TRBV5-1 and J usage is TRBJ1-2; 7 positions match TRBD1. This CDR3 is 14 amino acids long. V shed 4 bases and J 4 bases; nucleotides not matched to a gene: 7. Germline CDR1 reads SGHRS; CDR2 reads YFSETQ. CDR3 sequence reads: CASSLTRTGYGYTF. CDR3 nucleotides: TGCGCCAGCAGCCTAACGAGGACAGGCTATGGCTACACCTTC.

The chain employs TRBV9 and TRBJ2-2; D call uncertain. The CDR3 has 12 amino acids. Trimming removed 3 bases from V and 6 bases from J, with 6 bases in between. Germline CDR1 reads SGDLS; CDR2 reads YYNGEE. The CDR3 DNA follows: TGTGCCAGCAGCGCCATCTCCGGGGAGCTGTTTTTT. This gives the protein CASSAISGELFF. Complete variable domain (other parts from reference TRBV9 and TRBJ2-2): DSGVTQTPKHLITATGQRVTLRCSPRSGDLSVYWYQQSLDQGLQFLIQYYNGEERAKGNILERFSAQQFPDLHSELNLSSLELGDSALYFCASSAISGELFFGEGSRLTVL.

The chain joins TRBV7-9 to TRBJ2-1, with a tentative D call TRBD1 (6 bases). CDR3 length: 14 residues. Trimming cost V 5 bases and J 9 bases, with 17 bases left between them. The germline CDR1 and CDR2 sequences are SEHNR and FQNEAQ (reference sequence). This CDR3 reads CASSLQLGAVEQFF. In DNA, the CDR3 is TGTGCCAGCAGCCTACAGCTGGGGGCCGTTGAGCAGTTCTTC.

This clonotype was counted ten times or more. The rearrangement uses TRBV7-3 and TRBJ2-1; D is ambiguous. The CDR3 runs to 13 residues. Germline CDR1 SGHTA, CDR2 FQGTGA. V lost 6 bases and J 10 bases, leaving 16 bases between the germline ends. The CDR3 here is CASSLIGLGEQFF. Here the CDR3 DNA reads TGTGCCAGCAGTCTTATTGGCCTGGGGGAGCAGTTCTTC.

This clonotype was observed a handful of times. This chain links TRBV24-1 with TRBJ2-1; 14 nucleotides agree with TRBD2. The J segment lost 5 bases and the V segment lost 5 bases, leaving 10 bases of the junction unmatched. The CDR3 is 18 residues long. CDR1 and CDR2 from the germline V gene are KGHDR and SFDVKD. CDR3 sequence (DNA): TGTGCCACCAGTGCCCACCCGACTAGCGGGGGGGCTAACAATGAGCAGTTCTTC. Residues: CATSAHPTSGGANNEQFF.

The chain is built from TRBV28 and TRBJ1-3; D is undetermined. This CDR3 has 12 residues. Between the trimmed V and J ends, which lost 1 base and 9 bases, there was a span of 7 bases. CDR1 and CDR2 (germline): MDHEN, SYDVKM. The CDR3 protein is CASSLSGSTIYF. The CDR3 DNA reads TGTGCCAGCAGTTTATCGGGTAGCACCATATATTTT.

V and J are TRBV5-6 and TRBJ1-5; possible D gene TRBD1, 6 bases. Trimming left V 3 bases short and J 3 bases short, with 13 bases between. Germline V gene sequence: CDR1 SGHDT, CDR2 YYEEEE. The CDR3 runs 15 residues. This CDR3 is CASSSWPGDNQPQHF. CDR3 nucleotide sequence: TGTGCCAGCAGCTCCTGGCCAGGGGACAATCAGCCCCAGCATTTT.

The V gene is TRBV3-1, the J gene TRBJ1-1, with TRBD1 matching 7 bases. Per the germline V gene, CDR1 is LGHDT and CDR2 is YNNKEL (reference sequence). V shed 4 bases, J shed 6 bases, and the junction held 8 bases outside the gene matches. The CDR3 spans 14 residues. Here the CDR3 DNA reads TGTGCCAGCAGCCCGGACAGGCCCCTCCCTGAAGCTTTCTTT. Translation gives CASSPDRPLPEAFF. The full variable domain, in which reference TRBV3-1 and TRBJ1-1 provide the parts outside the CDR3, is DTAVSQTPKYLVTQMGNDKSIKCEQNLGHDTMYWYKQDSKKFLKIMFSYNNKELIINETVPNRFSPKSPDKAHLNLHINSLELGDSAVYFCASSPDRPLPEAFFGQGTRLTVV.

This sequence joins TRBV4-1 and TRBJ1-5, with a weak D call TRBD1 (6 bases). The germline V gene encodes CDR1 MGHRA and CDR2 YSYEKL. Trimming removed 3 bases from V and 9 bases from J, with 21 bases in between. The CDR3 is 16 amino acids. CDR3 DNA sequence: TGCGCCAGCAGCCAGGGGGGCAGTCCGTTTGTTGGGCCCCAGCATTTT. This gives the protein CASSQGGSPFVGPQHF.

The table lists this clonotype with many counts. The chain carries TRBV7-2 and TRBJ2-5; D unresolved. This CDR3 is built from 11 residues. The germline V gene has CDR1 SGHTA and CDR2 FQGNSA. Trimming stripped 4 bases from V and 5 bases from J, with 5 bases between. In nucleotides, the CDR3 is TGTGCCAGCAGCTCCTGGGAGACCCAGTACTTC. Its protein product is CASSSWETQYF.

In its sample, this clonotype was seen many times. The chain uses TRBV5-1 and TRBJ2-7; no clear D. Trimming removed 0 bases at V and 7 bases at J, with 14 bases between. CDR3 size: 14 residues. In germline, CDR1 is SGHRS, CDR2 YFSETQ. The CDR3 region is CASSLETGLGEQYF. Written as DNA, the CDR3 is TGCGCCAGCAGCTTGGAGACTGGGCTGGGTGAGCAGTACTTC.

J is TRBJ1-2 and V is TRBV5-6; 7 bases line up with TRBD1. CDR1 and CDR2 from the germline V gene are SGHDT and YYEEEE. After removal of 7 bases from V and 4 bases from J, the junction contained 10 bases not matched to a gene. The CDR3 is made up of 14 amino acids. CDR3 region: CASDAGGLLYGYTF. In nucleotides, the CDR3 is TGTGCCAGCGACGCAGGGGGACTACTCTATGGCTACACCTTC.

This clonotype showed up just a few times. The V call is TRBV4-2, the J call TRBJ1-2; no definite D call. Germline assignment: CDR1 LGHNA and CDR2 YNFKEQ. CDR3 length: 15 amino acids. V lost 2 bases to trimming and J lost 6 bases, with 16 bases between them. This chain's CDR3 is CASSQPRPEHHGYTF. DNA of the CDR3: TGTGCCAGCAGCCAACCACGGCCAGAACACCATGGCTACACCTTC.